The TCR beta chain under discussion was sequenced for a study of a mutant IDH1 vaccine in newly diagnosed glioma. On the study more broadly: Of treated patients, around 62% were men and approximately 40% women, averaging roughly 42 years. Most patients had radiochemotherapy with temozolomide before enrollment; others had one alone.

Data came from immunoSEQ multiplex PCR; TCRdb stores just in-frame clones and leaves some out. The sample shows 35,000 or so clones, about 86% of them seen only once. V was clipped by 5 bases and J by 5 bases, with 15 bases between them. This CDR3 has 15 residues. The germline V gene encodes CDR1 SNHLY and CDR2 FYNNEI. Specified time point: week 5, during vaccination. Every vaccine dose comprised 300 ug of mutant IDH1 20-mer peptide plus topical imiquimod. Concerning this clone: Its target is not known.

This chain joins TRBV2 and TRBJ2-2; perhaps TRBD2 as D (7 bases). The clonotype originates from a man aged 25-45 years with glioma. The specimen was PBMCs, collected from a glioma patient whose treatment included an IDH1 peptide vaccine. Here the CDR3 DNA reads TGTGCCAGCAGTTTGGGGGGGCCTCGGACCGGGGAGCTGTTTTTT. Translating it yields CASSLGGPRTGELFF.